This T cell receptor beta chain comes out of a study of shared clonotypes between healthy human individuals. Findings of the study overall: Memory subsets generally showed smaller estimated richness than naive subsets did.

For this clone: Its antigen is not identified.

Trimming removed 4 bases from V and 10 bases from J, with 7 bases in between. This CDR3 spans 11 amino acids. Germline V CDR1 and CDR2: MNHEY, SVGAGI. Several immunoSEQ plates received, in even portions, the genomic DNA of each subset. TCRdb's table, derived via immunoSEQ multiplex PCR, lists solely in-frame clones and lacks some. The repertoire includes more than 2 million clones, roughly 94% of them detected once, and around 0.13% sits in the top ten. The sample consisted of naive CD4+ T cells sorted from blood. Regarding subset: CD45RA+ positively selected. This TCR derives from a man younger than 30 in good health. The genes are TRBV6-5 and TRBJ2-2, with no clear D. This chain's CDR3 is CASSFEQELFF. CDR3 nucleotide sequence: TGTGCCAGCAGTTTTGAGCAGGAGCTGTTTTTT.